The TCR beta chain described here comes from a study of cytomegalovirus exposure and HLA in healthy donors. PCR amplification relied on 60 Vbeta primers (plus 13 Jbeta primers). TCRdb keeps only in-frame clones here, not all; method: immunoSEQ multiplex PCR. This repertoire shows some 240,000 clones, about 72% found once; its top ten account for about 3.8%. Germline V gene sequence: CDR1 LNHDA, CDR2 SQIVND (reference sequence). V dropped 5 bases and J dropped 3 bases, with 19 bases sitting between them. The CDR3 sequence is 16 residues long. The gene calls are TRBV19 and TRBJ2-5, with D perhaps matching TRBD2 (6 bases). The sample taken for sequencing was PBMCs. The source is a male donor in good health and CMV-seronegative. CDR3 protein: CASSLYTGTSKETQYF. CDR3 in DNA: TGTGCCAGTAGTTTATACACCGGGACTTCCAAAGAGACCCAGTACTTC.